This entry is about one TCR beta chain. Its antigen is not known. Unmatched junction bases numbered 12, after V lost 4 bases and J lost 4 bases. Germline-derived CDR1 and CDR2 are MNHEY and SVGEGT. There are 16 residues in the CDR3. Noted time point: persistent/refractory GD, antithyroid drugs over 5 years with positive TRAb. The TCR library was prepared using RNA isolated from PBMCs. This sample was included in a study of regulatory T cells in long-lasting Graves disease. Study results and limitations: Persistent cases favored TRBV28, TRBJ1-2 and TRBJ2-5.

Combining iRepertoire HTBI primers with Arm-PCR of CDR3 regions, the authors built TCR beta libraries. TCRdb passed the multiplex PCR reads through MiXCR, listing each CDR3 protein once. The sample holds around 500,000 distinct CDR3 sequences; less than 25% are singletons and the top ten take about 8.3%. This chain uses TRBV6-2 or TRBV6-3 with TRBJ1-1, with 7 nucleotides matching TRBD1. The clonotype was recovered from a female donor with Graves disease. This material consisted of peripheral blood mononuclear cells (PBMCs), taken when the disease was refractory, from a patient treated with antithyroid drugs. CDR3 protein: CASSSILGGRGTEAFF. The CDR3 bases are TGTGCCAGCAGTTCCATCCTAGGGGGCCGAGGCACTGAAGCTTTCTTT.